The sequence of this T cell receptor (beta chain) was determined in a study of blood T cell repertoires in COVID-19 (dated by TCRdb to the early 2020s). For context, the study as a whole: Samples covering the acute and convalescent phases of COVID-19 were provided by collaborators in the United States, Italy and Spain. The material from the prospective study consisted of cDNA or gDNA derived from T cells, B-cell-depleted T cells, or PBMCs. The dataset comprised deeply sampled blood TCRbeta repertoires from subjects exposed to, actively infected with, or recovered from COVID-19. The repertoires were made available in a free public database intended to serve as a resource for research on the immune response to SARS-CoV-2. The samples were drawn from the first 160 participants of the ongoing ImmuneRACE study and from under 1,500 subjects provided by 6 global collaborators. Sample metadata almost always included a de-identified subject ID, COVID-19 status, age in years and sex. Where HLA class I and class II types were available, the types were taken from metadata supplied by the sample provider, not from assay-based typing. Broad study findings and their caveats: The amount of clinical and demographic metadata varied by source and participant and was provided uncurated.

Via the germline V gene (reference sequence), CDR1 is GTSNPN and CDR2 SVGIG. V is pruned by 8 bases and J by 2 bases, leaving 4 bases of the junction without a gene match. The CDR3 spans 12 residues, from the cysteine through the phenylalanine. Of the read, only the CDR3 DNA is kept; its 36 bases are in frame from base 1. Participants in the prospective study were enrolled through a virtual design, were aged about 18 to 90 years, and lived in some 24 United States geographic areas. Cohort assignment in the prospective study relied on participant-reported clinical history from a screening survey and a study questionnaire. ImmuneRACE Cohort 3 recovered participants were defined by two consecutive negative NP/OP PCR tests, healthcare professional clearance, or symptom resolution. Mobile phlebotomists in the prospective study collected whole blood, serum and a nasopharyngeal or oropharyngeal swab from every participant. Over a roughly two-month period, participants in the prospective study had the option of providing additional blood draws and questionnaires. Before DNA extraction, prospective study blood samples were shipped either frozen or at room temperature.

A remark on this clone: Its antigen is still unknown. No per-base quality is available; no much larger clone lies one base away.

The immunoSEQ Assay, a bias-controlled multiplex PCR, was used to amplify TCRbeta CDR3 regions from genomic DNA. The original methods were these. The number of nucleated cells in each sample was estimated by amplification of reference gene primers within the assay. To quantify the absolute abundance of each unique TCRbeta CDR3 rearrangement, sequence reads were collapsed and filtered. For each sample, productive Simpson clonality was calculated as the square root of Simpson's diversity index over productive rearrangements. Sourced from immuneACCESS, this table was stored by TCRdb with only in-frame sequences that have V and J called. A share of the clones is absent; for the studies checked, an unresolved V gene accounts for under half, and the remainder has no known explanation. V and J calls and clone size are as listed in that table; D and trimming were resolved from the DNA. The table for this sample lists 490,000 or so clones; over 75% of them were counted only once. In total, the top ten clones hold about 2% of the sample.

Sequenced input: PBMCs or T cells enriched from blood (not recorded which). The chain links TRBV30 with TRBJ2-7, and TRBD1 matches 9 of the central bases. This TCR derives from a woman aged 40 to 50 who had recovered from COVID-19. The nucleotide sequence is TGTGCCGGGACAGGGCTGGCCTACGAGCAGTACTTC. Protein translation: CAGTGLAYEQYF.